These 26 T cell receptor beta chains came from one sample sequenced in a study of early T cells in non-severe SARS-CoV-2 infection. TCRdb itself ran the 5' RACE reads through MiXCR, one entry per CDR3 protein. The data show some 71,000 distinct CDR3 sequences, roughly 10% seen once. The specimen was whole blood, collected at baseline. All receptors come from an adult who was a healthcare worker with PCR-confirmed SARS-CoV-2 infection or an uninfected control (not recorded which).

The V and J genes are TRBV15 and TRBJ2-3, with 10 bases aligning to TRBD2. The J segment lost 4 bases and the V segment lost 0 bases, leaving 7 bases of the junction unmatched. CDR3 length: 17 amino acids. The germline gives CDR1 LNHNV, CDR2 YYDKDF (reference sequence). The CDR3 region is CATSREASGRAADTQYF. CDR3 in DNA: TGTGCCACCAGCAGAGAAGCCAGCGGGAGGGCCGCAGATACGCAGTATTTT.

This clonotype has only a few counts. The V call is TRBV29-1, the J call TRBJ2-4, with no clear D. This CDR3 region has 14 residues. The V gene's germline CDR1 is SQVTM and CDR2 ANQGSEA. V was cut by 6 bases and J by 0 bases, with 12 bases left in between. CDR3 in amino acids: CSVRMTLAKNIQYF. CDR3 sequence (DNA): TGCAGCGTCCGTATGACCTTAGCCAAAAACATTCAGTACTTC.

The genes are TRBV7-6 and TRBJ2-1, with TRBD2 identical over 11 bases. With V trimmed by 5 bases and J by 8 bases, 5 bases remained unmatched. The CDR3 covers 14 residues. Germline V CDR1 and CDR2: SGHVS, FNYEAQ. The CDR3 loop is CASSISGGAYEQFF. The CDR3 DNA reads TGTGCCAGCAGCATTAGCGGGGGGGCGTATGAGCAGTTCTTC.

This clonotype was picked up a small number of times. The chain is built from TRBV5-1 and TRBJ2-3, with TRBD2 identical over 16 bases. Germline lookup yields CDR1 SGHRS and CDR2 YFSETQ. The CDR3 is 17 amino acids. The ends lost 5 bases at V and 5 bases at J; junction bases unmatched: 8. The CDR3 coding sequence is TGCGCCAGCAGTCATACCGGGACTAGCGGGGGGGAAGATACGCAGTATTTT. Translating it yields CASSHTGTSGGEDTQYF.

This clonotype has only a few counts. The J gene is TRBJ2-7, the V gene TRBV20-1, with 7 positions matching TRBD1. The J segment lost 0 bases and the V segment lost 5 bases, leaving 7 bases of the junction unmatched. The CDR3 loop spans 14 amino acids. Germline V gene data show CDR1 as DFQATT and CDR2 as SNEGSKA (reference sequence). CDR3 protein: CSAVGTDGSYEQYF. CDR3 DNA sequence: TGCAGTGCTGTAGGGACAGATGGCTCCTACGAGCAGTACTTC.

The CDR3 spells CATSRGVNTEAFF. DNA for the CDR3: TGTGCCACCAGCAGAGGGGTGAACACTGAAGCTTTCTTT. The V and J genes are TRBV15 and TRBJ1-1; D unclear. The germline gives CDR1 LNHNV, CDR2 YYDKDF (reference sequence). This CDR3 has 13 residues. V was clipped by 1 base and J by 0 bases, with 3 bases between them.

This rearrangement joins TRBV7-3 to TRBJ1-1; weak D call: TRBD1 (5 bases). CDR1 is SGHTA and CDR2 is FQGTGA in the germline V gene. V was clipped by 5 bases and J by 2 bases, with 9 bases between them. The CDR3 spans 13 residues. The CDR3, as DNA: TGTGCCAGCAGCACCCAGGGAAACACTGAAGCTTTCTTT. Translated, it gives CASSTQGNTEAFF. The entire variable domain, with the rest obtained from reference TRBV7-3 and TRBJ1-1, is as follows: GAGVSQTPSNKVTEKGKYVELRCDPISGHTALYWYRQSLGQGPEFLIYFQGTGAADDSGLPNDRFFAVRPEGSVSTLKIQRTERGDSAVYLCASSTQGNTEAFFGQGTRLTVV.

This clonotype showed up many times. V is TRBV9 and J is TRBJ2-5; 8 bases match TRBD2. Germline trimming cut 4 bases from V and 5 bases from J; bases unmatched to any gene: 10. This CDR3 is 15 amino acids long. CDR1 and CDR2 from the germline V gene are SGDLS and YYNGEE. The CDR3 is CASSSLAGGLETQYF. CDR3 nucleotides: TGTGCCAGCAGCTCACTTGCGGGGGGCCTCGAGACCCAGTACTTC.

This clonotype was counted only a few times. CDR3 DNA: TGTGCCAGCAGCTTCGGGACCCACGAGCAGTACTTC. It codes for CASSFGTHEQYF. The chain employs TRBV7-2 and TRBJ2-7, with D perhaps given as TRBD1 or TRBD2 (5 bases each). The V gene lost 3 bases and the J gene lost 5 bases, with 8 bases spanning the gap. The CDR3 runs to 12 residues. Germline values: CDR1 SGHTA, CDR2 FQGNSA.

This clonotype was counted many times. This sequence joins TRBV4-1 and TRBJ1-6, with no clear D. This CDR3 spans 15 amino acids. The V gene lost 0 bases and the J gene lost 9 bases, with 12 bases spanning the gap. Germline V gene sequence: CDR1 MGHRA, CDR2 YSYEKL. The CDR3 DNA reads TGCGCCAGCAGCCAAGATTCCCAGACTCGTTCACCCCTCCACTTT. Translation: CASSQDSQTRSPLHF.

At least ten counts were recorded for this clonotype. This chain uses TRBV7-8 with TRBJ2-2; 8 bases are shared with TRBD2. V lost 10 bases to trimming and J lost 4 bases; unmatched junction nucleotides: 8. Germline V gives CDR1 SGHVS, CDR2 FQNEAQ. The CDR3 runs 14 residues. In DNA, the CDR3 is TGTGCCATAATGCGGGGGGCCTCCACCGGGGAGCTGTTTTTT. Translated: CAIMRGASTGELFF.

This clonotype came up many times. This chain uses TRBV7-8 with TRBJ2-2, with 7 bases lining up with TRBD1. The V gene's germline CDR1 is SGHVS and CDR2 FQNEAQ. This CDR3 region has 12 residues. With V trimmed by 5 bases and J by 6 bases, 0 bases remained unmatched. CDR3 region: CASSQGAGELFF. CDR3 nucleotide sequence: TGTGCCAGCAGCCAGGGGGCCGGGGAGCTGTTTTTT.

This chain joins TRBV9 and TRBJ1-1; D is unresolved. The germline gives CDR1 SGDLS, CDR2 YYNGEE. The CDR3 has 12 residues. With 1 base removed from V and 5 bases from J, the gap between germline ends came to 6 bases. The CDR3 DNA reads TGTGCCAGCAGCGTACGTGATACTGAAGCTTTCTTT. Its translation is CASSVRDTEAFF.

This clonotype was detected a few times. The CDR3 sequence is CASASSPYEQYF. The CDR3 DNA is TGTGCCAGCGCATCAAGCCCCTACGAGCAGTACTTC. The V gene is TRBV7-9, the J gene TRBJ2-7; no clear D gene. The CDR3 sequence is 12 residues long. In germline, CDR1 is SEHNR, CDR2 FQNEAQ (reference sequence). V lost 8 bases and J lost 2, with 10 bases in between.

At least ten counts were recorded for this clonotype. This chain connects TRBV6-6 to TRBJ2-7; perhaps TRBD1 as D (6 bases). V lost 6 bases, J lost 3 bases, and 12 bases lay in between. The CDR3 totals 13 residues. The germline gives CDR1 MNHNY, CDR2 SVGAGI (reference sequence). This CDR3 reads CASRPDRNYEQYF. The DNA for the CDR3 is TGTGCCAGCAGGCCTGACAGGAACTACGAGCAGTACTTC.

Ten or more counts support this clonotype. The V gene is TRBV5-4, the J gene TRBJ2-1; D perhaps matches TRBD1 (6 bases). From germline, CDR1 is SGHNT and CDR2 YYREEE (reference sequence). V lost 4 bases and J lost 6, with 17 bases in between. This CDR3 spans 15 amino acids. CDR3 in amino acids: CASSQQLGGVNEQFF. CDR3 nucleotides: TGTGCCAGCAGCCAACAACTAGGGGGTGTCAATGAGCAGTTCTTC.

This clonotype was detected many times. The J gene is TRBJ2-1, the V gene TRBV6-1, with D possibly TRBD2 on 7 matching bases. The CDR3 length is 15 residues. Germline V CDR1 and CDR2: MNHNS, SASEGT. The V gene lost 1 base and the J gene lost 9 bases, with 16 bases spanning the gap. DNA for the CDR3: TGTGCCAGCAGTGAAGTCGGGGGGCGCACTGCTGAGCAGTTCTTC. Protein sequence: CASSEVGGRTAEQFF.

Only a few counts were recorded for this clonotype. The V call is TRBV3-1, the J call TRBJ2-7, with D possibly TRBD1 on 6 matching bases. Per germline, CDR1 LGHDT and CDR2 YNNKEL (reference sequence). The CDR3 has 12 amino acids. The V end lost 4 bases, the J end lost 6 bases, and 10 bases lay between the germline ends. The CDR3 nucleotides are TGTGCCAGCAGCCCAACAGGGTTCGAGCAGTACTTC. This encodes CASSPTGFEQYF.

This clonotype was detected only a few times. CDR3 nucleotides: TGTGCCAGCAGCCCGCACACCGGGGAGCTGTTTTTT. It encodes CASSPHTGELFF. The J gene is TRBJ2-2, the V gene TRBV12-3 or TRBV12-4; no clear D. CDR3 length: 12 residues. Trimming cost V 6 bases and J 3 bases, with 5 bases left between them.

The rearrangement uses TRBV29-1 and TRBJ2-1; possibly TRBD1 for D (5 bases). The CDR3 has 15 residues. V lost 6 bases and J 6 bases, leaving 21 bases between the germline ends. Germline assignment: CDR1 SQVTM and CDR2 ANQGSEA. Here the CDR3 DNA reads TGCAGCGTGCGACCGCAGGGCCTGTCCATCAATGAGCAGTTCTTC. It translates to CSVRPQGLSINEQFF.

The genes are TRBV10-1 and TRBJ2-5; D remains ambiguous. The CDR3 loop spans 13 amino acids. Per germline, CDR1 WNHNN and CDR2 SYGVQD (reference sequence). V shed 3 bases and J shed 2 bases, with 7 bases lying between them. The CDR3 is CASSDNGQETQYF. DNA of the CDR3: TGCGCCAGCAGTGATAACGGACAAGAGACCCAGTACTTC.

In this sample, this clonotype turned up many times. This rearrangement joins TRBV10-3 to TRBJ1-2; TRBD1 agrees at 8 bases. V shed 10 bases and J 0 bases; nucleotides not matched to a gene: 13. The CDR3 is 16 amino acids. CDR1 and CDR2 from the germline V gene are ENHRY and SYGVKD. The DNA of the CDR3 is TGTGCCACCATGGCCCGACAGGGGCGTTCTAACTATGGCTACACCTTC. Its translation is CATMARQGRSNYGYTF.

At least ten counts were recorded for this clonotype. The chain links TRBV7-6 to TRBJ2-5; D is possibly TRBD2 (6 bases). Trimming left V 5 bases short and J 8 bases short, with 21 bases between. This CDR3 comprises 15 residues. Germline lookup yields CDR1 SGHVS and CDR2 FNYEAQ. As DNA, the CDR3 is TGTGCCAGCAGCCTGAACTCGCGGGGTCTAGGCACCCAGTACTTC. It yields the protein CASSLNSRGLGTQYF.

The gene calls are TRBV12-3 or TRBV12-4 and TRBJ2-5; D gene unclear. The CDR3 runs to 15 residues. The V and J ends lost 2 bases and 6 bases respectively, with 16 bases between them. In DNA form, the CDR3 reads TGTGCCAGCAGTTTAACCTCCAACCCGGCGAAGACCCAGTACTTC. It specifies CASSLTSNPAKTQYF.

This clonotype was observed at least ten times. V gene TRBV6-1 combines with J gene TRBJ2-7; D is possibly TRBD2 (6 bases). The germline V and J ends were trimmed by 3 bases and 9 bases, with 18 bases remaining between them. Looked up from germline, CDR1 is MNHNS and CDR2 is SASEGT. This CDR3 is 14 amino acids long. The CDR3 spells CASSDLGLTSGQYF. CDR3 DNA sequence: TGTGCCAGCAGTGATCTGGGACTCACAAGCGGGCAGTACTTC.

This clonotype was recorded at least ten times. The rearrangement joins TRBV13 to TRBJ2-7, with TRBD2 matching over 9 bases. This CDR3 comprises 16 residues. Germline-derived CDR1 and CDR2 are PRHDT and FYEKMQ (reference sequence). Trimming took 5 bases from V and 0 from J; bases not matched to a gene: 8. CDR3 bases: TGTGCCAGCAGCCGCACTAGCGGGCCCCTCTCCTACGAGCAGTACTTC. Encoded protein: CASSRTSGPLSYEQYF.